The clone carrying this T cell receptor beta chain was detected only a few times. The target antigen is unknown. The data originate from a study of response to subunit inactivated influenza vaccine. Study-level findings and limits: Authors suggested few new T cells are recruited by each seasonal influenza vaccination.

The V and J ends lost 8 bases and 8 bases respectively, with 13 bases between them. The CDR3 extends over 12 amino acids. TCRdb re-called the RT-PCR reads through MiXCR, storing one row per CDR3 protein. The sample lists around 650,000 distinct CDR3 sequences; 15% to 18% were seen once. The TCR sequence derives from a man aged 45-60 years who received an inactivated influenza vaccine. This sample comprised PBMCs from blood, obtained approximately 12 days after vaccination. The rearrangement links TRBV12-3 or TRBV12-4 to TRBJ2-1; TRBD2 is a possible D gene (5 bases). The CDR3 loop reads CASREGLDEQFF. In DNA, the CDR3 is TGTGCCAGCCGCGAGGGCCTCGATGAGCAGTTCTTC.